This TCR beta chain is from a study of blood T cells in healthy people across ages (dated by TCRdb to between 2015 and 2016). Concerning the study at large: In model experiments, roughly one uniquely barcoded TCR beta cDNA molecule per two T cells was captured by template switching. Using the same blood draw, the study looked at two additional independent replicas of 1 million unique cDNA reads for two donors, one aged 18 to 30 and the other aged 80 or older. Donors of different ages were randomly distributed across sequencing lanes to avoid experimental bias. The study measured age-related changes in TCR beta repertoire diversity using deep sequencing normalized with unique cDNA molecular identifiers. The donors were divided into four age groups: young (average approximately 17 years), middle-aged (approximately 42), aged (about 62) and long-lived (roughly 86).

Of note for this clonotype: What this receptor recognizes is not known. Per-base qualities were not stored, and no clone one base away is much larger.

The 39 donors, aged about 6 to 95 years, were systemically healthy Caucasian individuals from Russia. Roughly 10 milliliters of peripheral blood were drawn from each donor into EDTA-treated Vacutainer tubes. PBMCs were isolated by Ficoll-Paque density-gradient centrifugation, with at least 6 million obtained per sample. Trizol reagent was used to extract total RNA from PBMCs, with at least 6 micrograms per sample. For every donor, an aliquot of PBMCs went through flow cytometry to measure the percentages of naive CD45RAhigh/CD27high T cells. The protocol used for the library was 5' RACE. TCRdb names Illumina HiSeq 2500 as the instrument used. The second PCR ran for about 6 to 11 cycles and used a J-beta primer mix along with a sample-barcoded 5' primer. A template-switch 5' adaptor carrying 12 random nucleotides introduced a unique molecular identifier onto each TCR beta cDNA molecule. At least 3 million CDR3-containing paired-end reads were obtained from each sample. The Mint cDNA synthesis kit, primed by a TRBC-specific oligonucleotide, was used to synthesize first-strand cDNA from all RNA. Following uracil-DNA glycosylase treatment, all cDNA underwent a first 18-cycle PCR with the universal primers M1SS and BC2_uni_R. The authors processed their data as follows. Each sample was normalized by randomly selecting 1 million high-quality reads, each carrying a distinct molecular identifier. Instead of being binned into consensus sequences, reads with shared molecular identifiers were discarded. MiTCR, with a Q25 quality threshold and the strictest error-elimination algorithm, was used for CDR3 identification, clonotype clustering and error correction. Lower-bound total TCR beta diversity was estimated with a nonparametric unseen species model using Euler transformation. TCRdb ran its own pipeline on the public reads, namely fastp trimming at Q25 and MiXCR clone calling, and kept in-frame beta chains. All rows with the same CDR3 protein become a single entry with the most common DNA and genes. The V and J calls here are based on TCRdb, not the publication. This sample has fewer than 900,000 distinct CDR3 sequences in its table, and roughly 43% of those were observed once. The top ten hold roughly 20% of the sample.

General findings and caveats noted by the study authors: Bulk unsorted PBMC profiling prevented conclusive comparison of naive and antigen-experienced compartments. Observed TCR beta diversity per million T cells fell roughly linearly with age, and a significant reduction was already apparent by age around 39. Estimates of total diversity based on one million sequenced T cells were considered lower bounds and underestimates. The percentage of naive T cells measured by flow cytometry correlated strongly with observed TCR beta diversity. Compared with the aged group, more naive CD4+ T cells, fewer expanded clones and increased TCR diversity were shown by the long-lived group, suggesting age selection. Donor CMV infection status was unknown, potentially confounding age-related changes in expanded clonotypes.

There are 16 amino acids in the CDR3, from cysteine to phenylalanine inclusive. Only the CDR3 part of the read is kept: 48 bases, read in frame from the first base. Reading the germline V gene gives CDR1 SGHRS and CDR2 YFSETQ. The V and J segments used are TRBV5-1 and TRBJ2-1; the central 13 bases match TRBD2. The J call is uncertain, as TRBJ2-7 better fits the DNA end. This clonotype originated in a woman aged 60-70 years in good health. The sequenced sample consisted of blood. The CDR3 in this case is CASSLPTSGRYNEQYF. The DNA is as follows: TGCGCCAGCAGCTTGCCGACTAGCGGGAGGTACAATGAGCAGTACTTC.